This T cell receptor beta chain was sequenced during a study of shared clonotypes between healthy human individuals. Study-wide findings and caveats: The authors expected sequencing depth to affect clonotype sharing among donors. Naive subsets typically showed greater estimated richness than memory subsets. Rarefaction showed sorted-subset sequencing was incomplete despite large depth.

Comments on this clone: Its target is unknown.

CDR1 and CDR2 from the germline V gene are MNHEY and SMNVEV (reference sequence). This CDR3 is built from 13 residues. V lost 4 bases and J lost 1, with 8 bases in between. Generated by immunoSEQ multiplex PCR, the TCRdb table keeps only in-frame clones and is missing some. The table has 150,000 to 200,000 clones, about 93% seen once. The source of this sequence is a woman in her 30s in good health. The material sequenced was naive CD4+ T cells sorted from blood. Specified subset: CD45RA+ positively selected. The rearrangement links TRBV27 to TRBJ2-7; D uncertain. The DNA for the CDR3 is TGTGCCAGCAGTTCCGGCGAGTCCTACGAGCAGTACTTC. This encodes CASSSGESYEQYF.